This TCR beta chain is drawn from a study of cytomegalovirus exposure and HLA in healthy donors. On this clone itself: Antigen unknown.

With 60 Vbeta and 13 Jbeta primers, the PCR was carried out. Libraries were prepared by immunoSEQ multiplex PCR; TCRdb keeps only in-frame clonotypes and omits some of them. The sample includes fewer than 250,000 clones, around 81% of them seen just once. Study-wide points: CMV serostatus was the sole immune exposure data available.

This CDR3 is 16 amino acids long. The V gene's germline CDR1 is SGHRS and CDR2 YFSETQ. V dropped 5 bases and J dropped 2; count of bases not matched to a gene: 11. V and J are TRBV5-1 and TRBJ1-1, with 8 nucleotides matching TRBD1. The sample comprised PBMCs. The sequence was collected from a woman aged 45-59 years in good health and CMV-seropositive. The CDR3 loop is CASRRGQGSGNTEAFF. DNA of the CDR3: TGCGCCAGCAGGCGTGGACAGGGAAGCGGTAACACTGAAGCTTTCTTT.